This entry features one T cell receptor (beta chain) sequence. Vbeta (60) and Jbeta (13) primers were used in the PCR. The assay was immunoSEQ multiplex PCR, and TCRdb's table has in-frame clones only and misses some. Of around 130,000 clones in the sample, 80% to 85% were seen once. The data stem from a study of cytomegalovirus exposure and HLA in healthy donors. Germline lookup yields CDR1 MNHEY and CDR2 SMNVEV (reference sequence). Unmatched junction bases numbered 10, after V lost 6 bases and J lost 3 bases. CDR3 length equals 15 residues. This TCR was sampled from a boy under 18 in good health and CMV-seronegative. The sequencing sample was made of PBMCs. The chain is built from TRBV27 and TRBJ1-2, with TRBD1 identical over 7 bases. The CDR3 spells CASRGRTGYDYGYTF. The CDR3 DNA reads as TGTGCCAGCAGGGGTAGGACAGGCTATGACTATGGCTACACCTTC.